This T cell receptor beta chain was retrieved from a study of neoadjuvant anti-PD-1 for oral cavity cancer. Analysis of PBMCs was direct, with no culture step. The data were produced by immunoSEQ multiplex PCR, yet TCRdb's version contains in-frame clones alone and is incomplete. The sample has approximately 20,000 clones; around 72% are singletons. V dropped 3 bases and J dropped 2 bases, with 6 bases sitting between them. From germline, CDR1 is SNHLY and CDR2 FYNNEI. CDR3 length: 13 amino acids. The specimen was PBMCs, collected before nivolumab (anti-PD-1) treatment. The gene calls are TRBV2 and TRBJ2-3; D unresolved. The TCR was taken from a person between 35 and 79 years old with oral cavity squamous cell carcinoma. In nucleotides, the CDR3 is TGTGCCAGCAGTGAGTACACCACAGATACGCAGTATTTT. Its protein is CASSEYTTDTQYF.